These 28 T cell receptor beta chains were all obtained from the same sample, sequenced in a study of OX40 agonist ivuxolimab in advanced cancers. Clones were sequenced by immunoSEQ multiplex PCR, and TCRdb holds only the in-frame ones, with some missing. The table includes about 76,000 clones, 75% to 90% detected once. The sequencing used CD4+ or CD8+ T cells sorted from blood, collected in a trial of the OX40 agonist ivuxolimab. The receptors were gathered from an adult with an advanced solid tumor such as melanoma, head and neck, liver or kidney cancer.

The chain links TRBV7-8 to TRBJ2-7; 10 nucleotides line up with TRBD1. V was pared by 5 bases and J by 3 bases, with 4 bases of the junction left unmatched. This CDR3 is built from 14 residues. Looked up from germline, CDR1 is SGHVS and CDR2 is FQNEAQ. CDR3 nucleotide sequence: TGTGCCAGCAGCGGGCGGACAGGGGGCTACGAGCAGTACTTC. Its translation: CASSGRTGGYEQYF. Variable domain in full (rest from reference TRBV7-8 and TRBJ2-7): GAGVSQSPRYKVAKRGQDVALRCDPISGHVSLFWYQQALGQGPEFLTYFQNEAQLDKSGLPSDRFFAERPEGSVSTLKIQRTQQEDSAVYLCASSGRTGGYEQYFGPGTRLTVT.

This rearrangement joins TRBV6-1 to TRBJ2-7, with 7 bases identical to TRBD2. Germline-derived CDR1 and CDR2 are MNHNS and SASEGT. With V trimmed by 4 bases and J by 1 base, 13 bases remained unmatched. The CDR3 runs 17 residues. DNA of the CDR3: TGTGCCAGCAGTGCCTTGGGAGGGCCGGGCCTTTCCTACGAGCAGTACTTC. Amino acids: CASSALGGPGLSYEQYF.

This clone has more than one count but fewer than ten. The chain recombines TRBV25-1 with TRBJ1-3, with TRBD1 as a possible D gene (5 bases). The CDR3 length is 14 residues. V lost 2 bases and J 4 bases, leaving 9 bases between the germline ends. Germline V gives CDR1 MGHDK, CDR2 SYGVNS. Here the CDR3 DNA reads TGTGCCAGCAGTGAAGGGGCCTGGGGAAACACCATATATTTT. Its protein product is CASSEGAWGNTIYF.

The chain carries TRBV6-1 and TRBJ2-3, with 8 bases matching TRBD1. CDR1 is MNHNS and CDR2 is SASEGT in the germline V gene. This CDR3 region has 14 residues. V lost 7 bases and J lost 2; bases outside the gene matches: 5. The chain's CDR3 is CASKRQGATDTQYF. The CDR3 region has the DNA TGTGCCAGCAAAAGGCAGGGGGCCACAGATACGCAGTATTTT.

The chain uses TRBV5-1 and TRBJ1-3; 9 positions match TRBD1. CDR3 length equals 15 residues. Germline-derived CDR1 and CDR2 are SGHRS and YFSETQ. Trimming at V came to 3 bases and at J to 4 bases, leaving 5 bases not matched to a gene. This CDR3 is CASSSGTGTGNTIYF. CDR3 DNA: TGCGCCAGCAGCTCCGGGACAGGGACGGGAAACACCATATATTTT.

The chain is built from TRBV5-6 and TRBJ2-7; D gene uncertain. The V gene lost 0 bases and the J gene lost 1 base, with 11 bases spanning the gap. Germline V gives CDR1 SGHDT, CDR2 YYEEEE. This CDR3 has 15 amino acids. This CDR3 reads CASSLAPGQSYEQYF. The DNA of the CDR3 is TGTGCCAGCAGCTTGGCGCCAGGCCAATCCTACGAGCAGTACTTC.

The chain joins TRBV19 to TRBJ1-4, with D unclear. The CDR3 extends over 13 amino acids. V lost 3 bases, J lost 8 bases, and 10 bases lay in between. From germline, CDR1 is LNHDA and CDR2 SQIVND (reference sequence). This CDR3 is CASSMGRREKLFF. The CDR3 coding sequence is TGTGCCAGTAGTATGGGTCGGCGGGAAAAACTGTTTTTT.

To note about this clone: The sample holds other DNA sequences that translate to the same CDR3. CDR3 in amino acids: CSVVRGNTEAFF. In DNA form, the CDR3 reads TGCAGCGTTGTGCGAGGGAACACTGAAGCTTTCTTT. This chain connects TRBV29-1 to TRBJ1-1; D gene unclear. This CDR3 region has 12 residues. Trimming cost V 4 bases and J 1 base, with 7 bases left between them. Germline-derived CDR1 and CDR2 are SQVTM and ANQGSEA.

The chain uses TRBV4-1 and TRBJ1-2, with 8 nucleotides matching TRBD1. CDR3 length: 18 amino acids. Germline V gene lookup returns CDR1 MGHRA and CDR2 YSYEKL. The V and J ends lost 0 bases and 3 bases, in that order; junction bases with no gene match: 12. The CDR3 DNA reads TGCGCCAGCAGCCAAGACCCTGCCGGGGCAGGGGGCGACTATGGCTACACCTTC. The encoded protein is CASSQDPAGAGGDYGYTF.

The V gene is TRBV29-1, the J gene TRBJ2-7; 8 nucleotides align to TRBD2. Germline CDR1 and CDR2: SQVTM and ANQGSEA. J was trimmed by 0 bases and V by 2 bases; bases with no gene match: 3. There are 14 residues in the CDR3. The CDR3 coding sequence is TGCAGCGTTGAAAGGGGGACTAGCTCCTACGAGCAGTACTTC. It encodes CSVERGTSSYEQYF.

The V call is TRBV4-3, the J call TRBJ2-1; a weak D match, TRBD1 (6 bases). The V end lost 0 bases, the J end lost 10 bases, and 16 bases lay between the germline ends. From germline, CDR1 is LGHNA and CDR2 YSLEER. This CDR3 contains 15 residues. CDR3: CASSQETGMGREQFF. DNA of the CDR3: TGCGCCAGCAGCCAAGAAACAGGGATGGGGCGGGAGCAGTTCTTC.

The chain has TRBV5-6 and TRBJ1-4, with 7 bases fitting TRBD1. The CDR3 has 13 residues. Germline loops: CDR1 SGHDT, CDR2 YYEEEE. Trimming at V came to 0 bases and at J to 12 bases, leaving 5 bases not matched to a gene. CDR3 loop: CASSLDRGGQLFF. The CDR3 coding sequence is TGTGCCAGCAGCTTGGACAGGGGTGGTCAACTGTTTTTT.

The chain recombines TRBV9 with TRBJ1-4; 9 bases align to TRBD1. From germline, CDR1 is SGDLS and CDR2 YYNGEE. V was pared by 3 bases and J by 3 bases, with 0 bases of the junction left unmatched. The length of the CDR3 is 14 residues. The CDR3 bases are TGTGCCAGCAGCGGACAGGGGGCTAATGAAAAACTGTTTTTT. The encoded protein is CASSGQGANEKLFF.

The chain couples TRBV19 to TRBJ1-3; D is unresolved. Germline CDR1 LNHDA, CDR2 SQIVND (reference sequence). V shed 2 bases and J shed 0 bases, with 8 bases lying between them. CDR3 length: 15 amino acids. The CDR3 loop is CASSIRTASGNTIYF. The DNA for the CDR3 is TGTGCCAGTAGTATAAGAACAGCCTCTGGAAACACCATATATTTT. The whole variable domain, remainder taken from reference TRBV19 and TRBJ1-3, is DGGITQSPKYLFRKEGQNVTLSCEQNLNHDAMYWYRQDPGQGLRLIYYSQIVNDFQKGDIAEGYSVSREKKESFPLTVTSAQKNPTAFYLCASSIRTASGNTIYFGEGSWLTVV.

The CDR3 nucleotides are TGTGCCAGCAGTGTCGCGGTAATGTCCACCGGGGAGCTGTTTTTT. It encodes CASSVAVMSTGELFF. V and J are TRBV2 and TRBJ2-2; D not resolved. CDR1 is SNHLY and CDR2 is FYNNEI in the germline V gene. The CDR3 is 15 amino acids. V was trimmed by 4 bases and J by 4 bases, leaving 13 bases between them.

The chain's CDR3 is CSASTDEQYF. The CDR3, as DNA: TGCAGTGCTAGTACGGACGAGCAGTACTTC. This chain uses TRBV20-1 with TRBJ2-7; no clear D. The germline CDR1 and CDR2 sequences are DFQATT and SNEGSKA (reference sequence). The CDR3 length is 10 residues. V shed 3 bases and J shed 5 bases, with 5 bases lying between them.

V usage is TRBV6-5 and J usage is TRBJ1-2, with 8 bases aligning to TRBD1. With 7 bases clipped from V and 6 bases from J, the junction kept 7 bases outside the gene matches. The CDR3 totals 13 residues. Germline CDR1 MNHEY, CDR2 SVGAGI. The CDR3 DNA reads as TGTGCCAGCACCCGGACAGGGAAGGATGGCTACACCTTC. This codes for CASTRTGKDGYTF.

This chain links TRBV18 with TRBJ2-7; D perhaps matches TRBD1 (6 bases). The V gene lost 3 bases and the J gene lost 2 bases, with 14 bases spanning the gap. Germline V CDR1 and CDR2: KGHSH, LQKENI. This CDR3 comprises 15 residues. The CDR3 reads CASSPDRQVTYEQYF. The CDR3 coding sequence is TGTGCCAGCTCACCGGACAGACAGGTAACCTACGAGCAGTACTTC.

This clone appeared a single time. The CDR3 is CASKLTSGRGGELFF. The CDR3 region has the DNA TGCGCCAGCAAACTGACTAGCGGGAGGGGAGGGGAGCTGTTTTTT. The chain couples TRBV10-2 to TRBJ2-2; 14 bases fit TRBD2. V gave up 7 bases and J gave up 8 bases; unmatched junction bases: 6. The CDR3 extends over 15 amino acids. CDR1 is WSHSY, CDR2 SAAADI, per germline.

CDR3 sequence: CASRPGARDTQYF. CDR3 DNA: TGTGCCAGCAGACCCGGGGCGAGAGATACGCAGTATTTT. This chain connects TRBV7-2 to TRBJ2-3, with D perhaps assigned TRBD1 or TRBD2 (5 bases each). Germline V lookup: CDR1 SGHTA, CDR2 FQGNSA. Between the trimmed V and J ends, which lost 6 bases and 5 bases, there was a span of 12 bases. The CDR3 is made up of 13 amino acids. Supplemented by reference TRBV7-2 and TRBJ2-3, the full variable domain reads GAGVSQSPSNKVTEKGKDVELRCDPISGHTALYWYRQSLGQGLEFLIYFQGNSAPDKSGLPSDRFSAERTGGSVSTLTIQRTQQEDSAVYLCASRPGARDTQYFGPGTRLTVL.

The rearrangement uses TRBV7-6 and TRBJ1-1, with 8 positions matching TRBD1. Germline V gene lookup returns CDR1 SGHVS and CDR2 FNYEAQ. J was trimmed by 1 base and V by 5 bases; bases with no gene match: 3. CDR3 length equals 14 residues. CDR3 sequence (DNA): TGTGCCAGCAGCCCCACAGGGGGGAACACTGAAGCTTTCTTT. Encoded protein: CASSPTGGNTEAFF.

This chain links TRBV7-9 with TRBJ2-1; 8 bases are shared with TRBD2. The germline gives CDR1 SEHNR, CDR2 FQNEAQ (reference sequence). The V gene end was trimmed by 2 bases and the J gene end by 0 bases; junction bases not matched to a gene: 12. CDR3 length: 19 residues. The CDR3 here is CASSLSGGGGGPSYNEQFF. Written as DNA, the CDR3 is TGTGCCAGCAGCTTATCCGGGGGGGGCGGGGGCCCCTCCTACAATGAGCAGTTCTTC.

This chain uses TRBV7-2 with TRBJ2-3; 8 positions agree with TRBD2. The CDR3 has 16 residues. Losses at the gene ends were 0 bases for V and 1 base for J; bases not matched to a gene: 3. Germline V lookup: CDR1 SGHTA, CDR2 FQGNSA. This CDR3 is CASSLAGSGGTDTQYF. CDR3 coding DNA: TGTGCCAGCAGCTTAGCTGGTAGCGGGGGCACAGATACGCAGTATTTT.

The rearrangement joins TRBV5-1 to TRBJ1-3; D remains unclear. V was trimmed by 0 bases and J by 2 bases, leaving 9 bases between them. Germline values: CDR1 SGHRS, CDR2 YFSETQ. The CDR3 extends over 15 amino acids. This chain's CDR3 is CASSLVGMPGNTIYF. The CDR3 DNA is TGCGCCAGCAGCTTGGTGGGGATGCCTGGAAACACCATATATTTT. The full variable domain, rest sourced from reference TRBV5-1 and TRBJ1-3, is KAGVTQTPRYLIKTRGQQVTLSCSPISGHRSVSWYQQTPGQGLQFLFEYFSETQRNKGNFPGRFSGRQFSNSRSEMNVSTLELGDSALYLCASSLVGMPGNTIYFGEGSWLTVV.

This chain links TRBV9 with TRBJ1-2, with D uncertain. The CDR3 length is 14 residues. Per the germline V gene, CDR1 is SGDLS and CDR2 is YYNGEE. V was cut by 3 bases and J by 0 bases, with 9 bases left in between. DNA for the CDR3: TGTGCCAGCAGCGGCCAGTTAACTAACTATGGCTACACCTTC. This encodes CASSGQLTNYGYTF.

The V and J genes are TRBV25-1 and TRBJ2-1; 9 positions match TRBD2. CDR1 MGHDK and CDR2 SYGVNS come from the germline V gene. This CDR3 contains 13 residues. V lost 10 bases and J lost 12; bases outside the gene matches: 13. The CDR3 is CATGLAGTGGQFF. DNA of the CDR3: TGTGCCACTGGCCTAGCGGGAACAGGTGGGCAGTTCTTC.

The chain recombines TRBV18 with TRBJ2-1, with 8 bases matching TRBD2. Germline V gene sequence: CDR1 KGHSH, CDR2 LQKENI. The CDR3 is 14 amino acids. The trim removed 6 bases at V and 3 bases at J, leaving 4 bases unmatched. In DNA form, the CDR3 reads TGTGCCAGCTCCCCGGGACTAGACTACAATGAGCAGTTCTTC. Protein sequence: CASSPGLDYNEQFF.

This clone has only a few counts. The CDR3 nucleotides are TGTGCCAGCAGCTTAACTGCCCAGGGCCGCTATGGCTACACCTTC. This gives the protein CASSLTAQGRYGYTF. This sequence joins TRBV7-3 and TRBJ1-2; the D gene is possibly TRBD1 (5 bases). Trimming shortened V by 0 bases and J by 4 bases, and 12 bases separated the two germline ends. This CDR3 region has 15 residues. Germline CDR1 reads SGHTA; CDR2 reads FQGTGA.